The clone carrying this TCR beta chain was counted only a few times. Its cognate antigen is unknown. The sample belongs to a study of vaccination and CD4 T cells after COVID-19. Study-wide background: Post-diagnosis, post-COVID samples were collected after a median about 100 days, ranging 35 to 161.

Study results and caveats: Convalescent patients had a median roughly 86% of post-vaccine SARS-CoV-2-reactive clones that were detected only after vaccination, not before it.

The CDR3 consists of 11 residues. The V segment lost 0 bases and the J segment 9 bases; nucleotides outside the gene matches: 2. Germline assignment: CDR1 DFQATT and CDR2 SNEGSKA (reference sequence). Documented treatment: roughly 10-day PBMC culture with coronavirus spike peptide pools or control peptides (ViraFEST assay). With the Oncomine TCR Beta short-read assay, DNA from cultured CD4+ T cells was sequenced. Using its own MiXCR run on the PCR reads, TCRdb lists one record per CDR3 protein. Of about 27,000 distinct CDR3 sequences in the sample, about two thirds were seen once. This chain uses TRBV20-1 with TRBJ2-7, with 7 bases lining up with TRBD2. Here the sequenced sample was CD4+ T cells from blood, cultured in vitro, taken after SARS-CoV-2 vaccination. The source of this sequence is a human donor who received a COVID-19 vaccine. Here the CDR3 reads CSARDGGGQYF. The CDR3 DNA reads TGCAGTGCTAGAGACGGCGGGGGGCAGTACTTC.